Each of the 6 T cell receptor beta chains below was sequenced from the same sample in a study of molecular identifiers for immune sequencing clone quantification. TCRdb reprocessed the PCR reads with MiXCR, giving one entry per CDR3 protein. The top ten clones hold about 6.4% of a sample with approximately 20,000 distinct CDR3 sequences, over 20% of them seen once. Material for sequencing was naive CD8+ T cells from blood, with Jurkat cell RNA spiked in. Subset: FACS-sorted CD8+CD4-CCR7+CD45RA+ naive T cells. The receptors were sampled from a human donor in good health. Some libraries in this study had Jurkat cell RNA spiked in.

At least ten counts were recorded for this clonotype. V is TRBV15 and J is TRBJ2-1, with D hard to call. CDR1 is LNHNV and CDR2 is YYDKDF in the germline V gene (reference sequence). Trimming shortened V by 0 bases and J by 7 bases, and 16 bases separated the two germline ends. There are 16 residues in the CDR3. The chain's CDR3 is CATSRDSKFRLNEQFF. The CDR3 DNA is TGTGCCACCAGCAGAGATTCTAAATTCCGGTTAAATGAGCAGTTCTTC.

This clonotype was counted ten times or more. V and J are TRBV12-3 or TRBV12-4 and TRBJ2-5; possible D gene TRBD2, 5 bases. V gave up 5 bases and J gave up 4 bases, with 11 bases separating them. The CDR3 runs 13 residues. The DNA for the CDR3 is TGTGCCAGCAGTCCCCCGGGAAGAGAGACCCAGTACTTC. Its protein product is CASSPPGRETQYF.

The table lists this clonotype with many counts. The chain is built from TRBV28 and TRBJ1-5; no reliable D call. Germline V gene lookup returns CDR1 MDHEN and CDR2 SYDVKM. The CDR3 runs to 12 residues. The V end lost 3 bases, the J end lost 4 bases, and 4 bases lay between the germline ends. For the CDR3, the DNA is TGTGCCAGCAGTTTTCGGAATCAGCCCCAGCATTTT. Translating gives CASSFRNQPQHF.

Notes on this clonotype: A much bigger clone sits one base away, suggesting this may be a read error. The chain employs TRBV6-2 or TRBV6-3 and TRBJ2-7; D gene ambiguous. This CDR3 is built from 13 residues. The ends were cut back, 7 bases at V and 2 bases at J, with 12 bases in the middle. Germline CDR1 and CDR2: MNHEY and SVGEGT. DNA of the CDR3: TGTGCCAGCACAGACACCCTTCCCTACGAGCAGTACTTC. Translated, it gives CASTDTLPYEQYF.

The J gene is TRBJ2-2, the V gene TRBV27; 9 bases map to TRBD2. Looked up from germline, CDR1 is MNHEY and CDR2 is SMNVEV (reference sequence). With V trimmed by 2 bases and J by 1 base, 2 bases remained unmatched. The CDR3 spans 16 residues. The CDR3 region has the DNA TGTGCCAGCAGTTTAGGGCGGGAGGGGAACACCGGGGAGCTGTTTTTT. Protein: CASSLGREGNTGELFF.

This rearrangement joins TRBV28 to TRBJ2-3; 11 nucleotides line up with TRBD1. The V segment lost 4 bases and the J segment 7 bases; nucleotides outside the gene matches: 13. CDR1 is MDHEN and CDR2 is SYDVKM in the germline V gene. The CDR3 spans 17 residues. Here the CDR3 reads CASSSAPGQGVGNTQYF. The DNA of the CDR3 is TGTGCCAGCAGTTCCGCACCGGGACAGGGGGTCGGTAATACGCAGTATTTT.